This T cell receptor beta chain was profiled in a study of blood T cell repertoires in COVID-19. Study-wide context: Sites across the United States, Italy and Spain contributed samples from acute and convalescent COVID-19. PBMCs, B-cell-depleted T cells, or T cells were the source of the cDNA or gDNA that made up the material.

In the case of this clone: Other DNA sequences within the sample encode an identical CDR3.

Here immunoSEQ multiplex PCR was the method, and the copy in TCRdb shows in-frame clones only, minus some. The sample has tens of thousands of clones; approximately 80% are singletons. The germline gives CDR1 SGDLS, CDR2 YYNGEE. Trimming removed 0 bases from V and 4 bases from J, with 4 bases in between. The CDR3 is made up of 13 amino acids. V gene TRBV9 combines with J gene TRBJ2-2; D is ambiguous. This TCR came from a woman aged 55-70 years with acute or convalescent COVID-19. The sequencing sample was made of peripheral blood. This CDR3 is CASSVDLTGELFF. The CDR3 nucleotides are TGTGCCAGCAGCGTAGATCTCACCGGGGAGCTGTTTTTT.